The next 3 T cell receptor beta chains were all read from a single sample in a study of blood T cell repertoires in COVID-19 (dated by TCRdb to the early 2020s). Libraries were built with the immunoSEQ multiplex PCR assay. As stored in TCRdb, this immuneACCESS dataset retains in-frame rearrangements with V and J assigned. A fraction of the clones does not appear; measured against another copy, unresolved V genes explain less than half of the discrepancy, and the remainder lacks a known reason. This sample gives 170,000 or so clones in total; around 86% of them show up just once. The ten biggest clones cover approximately 2.5% of the sample. The source material was peripheral blood. These receptor sequences come from a man aged 40-49 years with active or convalescent COVID-19.

The gene calls are TRBV2 and TRBJ2-7, with 10 bases that match TRBD1. The germline V gene encodes CDR1 SNHLY and CDR2 FYNNEI. This CDR3 contains 14 residues. The V gene end was trimmed by 7 bases and the J gene end by 5 bases; junction bases not matched to a gene: 8. The CDR3 sequence is CASIRDRGRDEQYF. CDR3 bases: TGTGCCAGCATCCGGGACAGGGGCAGGGACGAGCAGTACTTC.

The chain uses TRBV11-3 and TRBJ1-4; possible D gene TRBD1, 5 bases. CDR3 size: 15 residues. CDR1 and CDR2 from the germline V gene are SGHNT and YENEEA. The V gene lost 1 base and the J gene lost 7 bases, with 13 bases spanning the gap. The CDR3 region is CASSLGRQGSEKLFF. Here the CDR3 DNA reads TGTGCCAGCAGCTTAGGAAGGCAGGGAAGTGAAAAACTGTTTTTT. Together with reference TRBV11-3 and TRBJ1-4, the CDR3 gives the full variable domain: EAGVVQSPRYKIIEKKQPVAFWCNPISGHNTLYWYLQNLGQGPELLIRYENEEAVDDSQLPKDRFSAERLKGVDSTLKIQPAELGDSAVYLCASSLGRQGSEKLFFGSGTQLSVL.

This clone was found a few times. J is TRBJ2-1 and V is TRBV10-2, with D perhaps matching TRBD2 (5 bases). CDR1 is WSHSY, CDR2 SAAADI, per germline. The CDR3 spans 13 residues. Trimming left V 5 bases short and J 2 bases short, with 7 bases between. The CDR3, as DNA: TGCGCCAGCAGTCCCGGGACCTACAATGAGCAGTTCTTC. It codes for CASSPGTYNEQFF.